Listed below are T cell receptor beta chains from one sample, sequenced in a study of T cells after yellow fever vaccination. TCRdb itself ran the 5' RACE reads through MiXCR, one entry per CDR3 protein. The sample has some 300,000 distinct CDR3 sequences; around a tenth are singletons. The starting material was CD4+ T cells sorted from PBMCs, obtained 45 days after the yellow fever booster vaccination. These receptors originate from a man between 18 and 35 years old who received the YFV17D yellow fever vaccine. Both conserved end residues are part of each CDR3. Each record gives: CDR3 length, V gene, J gene, D gene, clone size, CDR3 protein, CDR3 DNA. D genes are given only for firm matches. Size values are once, few and many counts, or a class for expanded clones, and some rows have none.

15,TRBV6-2/TRBV6-3,TRBJ2-5,-,-,CASSGSPTRAETQYF,TGTGCCAGCAGTGGATCTCCGACTAGGGCCGAGACCCAGTACTTC
13,TRBV24-1,TRBJ2-4,-,few,CATSGAGFNIQYF,TGTGCCACCAGTGGGGCGGGGTTCAACATTCAGTACTTC
16,TRBV7-6,TRBJ2-3,TRBD2,few,CASSLARSGGLDTQYF,TGTGCCAGCAGCTTAGCGCGGAGCGGGGGGTTAGATACGCAGTATTTT
15,TRBV4-2,TRBJ2-7,TRBD1,-,CASSPAGTGGYEQYF,TGTGCCAGCAGCCCCGCCGGGACAGGGGGCTACGAGCAGTACTTC
17,TRBV7-2,TRBJ2-3,TRBD2,few,CASSLRLAGGSTDTQYF,TGTGCCAGCAGCTTACGTCTAGCGGGGGGTAGCACAGATACGCAGTATTTT
18,TRBV18,TRBJ2-3,-,-,CASSPTIGAGVGTDTQYF,TGTGCCAGCTCACCCACCATAGGGGCAGGGGTTGGCACAGATACGCAGTATTTT
16,TRBV18,TRBJ2-3,-,many,CASSLLSHGGTDTQYF,TGTGCCAGCTCTCTACTTTCCCACGGGGGCACAGATACGCAGTATTTT
15,TRBV9,TRBJ1-2,TRBD1,few,CASSVAGGRTYGYTF,TGTGCCAGCAGCGTAGCAGGGGGCCGGACCTATGGCTACACCTTC
16,TRBV19,TRBJ2-3,-,few,CASSIAPFRESDTQYF,TGTGCCAGTAGTATAGCCCCCTTTCGGGAATCAGATACGCAGTATTTT
12,TRBV12-5,TRBJ2-7,-,-,CASGLVPYEQYF,TGTGCTAGTGGTTTGGTACCCTACGAGCAGTACTTC
14,TRBV5-1,TRBJ2-5,-,many,CASSYRGSQETQYF,TGCGCCAGCAGCTATCGGGGATCCCAAGAGACCCAGTACTTC
17,TRBV24-1,TRBJ1-6,-,-,CATSEWDSSSYNSPLHF,TGTGCCACCAGTGAGTGGGACTCCAGCTCCTATAATTCACCCCTCCACTTT
16,TRBV4-2,TRBJ1-4,TRBD1,-,CASSQDKGTVNEKLFF,TGTGCCAGCAGCCAAGATAAGGGGACAGTAAATGAAAAACTGTTTTTT
14,TRBV7-9,TRBJ2-5,-,few,CASSLGGVFETQYF,TGTGCCAGCAGCTTAGGCGGGGTCTTTGAGACCCAGTACTTC
14,TRBV4-3,TRBJ2-7,-,many,CASSQDRAGYEQYF,TGCGCCAGCAGCCAAGATCGCGCGGGCTACGAGCAGTACTTC
13,TRBV5-1,TRBJ1-2,-,-,CASSLERQTGYTF,TGCGCCAGCAGCTTGGAGCGTCAAACGGGCTACACCTTC
16,TRBV5-4,TRBJ2-2,-,-,CASSLTRGEGTGELFF,TGTGCCAGCAGCTTGACGAGGGGCGAAGGCACCGGGGAGCTGTTTTTT
16,TRBV7-6,TRBJ2-5,-,many,CASSLVKGPGQETQYF,TGTGCCAGCAGCTTAGTTAAAGGGCCGGGTCAAGAGACCCAGTACTTC
16,TRBV12-3/TRBV12-4,TRBJ2-1,TRBD1,few,CASTYLKGQVGGEQFF,TGTGCCAGCACCTACCTTAAGGGACAGGTGGGTGGTGAGCAGTTCTTC
13,TRBV12-3/TRBV12-4,TRBJ2-2,-,few,CASSPRWTGELFF,TGTGCCAGCAGTCCGCGTTGGACCGGGGAGCTGTTTTTT
15,TRBV7-9,TRBJ2-2,-,-,CASSPLGVGTGELFF,TGTGCCAGCAGCCCATTGGGGGTTGGCACCGGGGAGCTGTTTTTT
11,TRBV24-1,TRBJ2-2,-,few,CATEGTGELFF,TGTGCCACGGAAGGCACCGGGGAGCTGTTTTTT
15,TRBV25-1,TRBJ2-2,TRBD1,-,CASAAGTGDTGELFF,TGTGCCAGCGCAGCCGGGACAGGGGACACCGGGGAGCTGTTTTTT
13,TRBV29-1,TRBJ1-6,-,few,CSVTTGHGSPLHF,TGCAGCGTAACGACCGGGCACGGGTCACCCCTCCACTTT
13,TRBV3-1,TRBJ2-4,-,few,CASSLQRGNIQYF,TGTGCCAGCAGCCTACAGCGAGGGAACATTCAGTACTTC
14,TRBV29-1,TRBJ2-2,-,many,CSVSGVLNTGELFF,TGCAGCGTCTCAGGGGTTTTGAACACCGGGGAGCTGTTTTTT
12,TRBV7-3,TRBJ2-1,-,few,CASTPSGNEQFF,TGTGCCAGCACCCCCAGCGGTAATGAGCAGTTCTTC
15,TRBV20-1,TRBJ2-5,TRBD2,few,CSADGLAGVPETQYF,TGCAGTGCAGACGGACTAGCGGGGGTTCCAGAGACCCAGTACTTC
18,TRBV7-9,TRBJ1-4,-,-,CASSRTGHSRATNEKLFF,TGTGCCAGCAGCCGGACGGGGCACTCCCGGGCCACTAATGAAAAACTGTTTTTT
17,TRBV20-1,TRBJ1-1,TRBD1,-,CSAGGRDRGTPNTEAFF,TGCAGTGCCGGGGGGAGGGACAGGGGGACCCCGAACACTGAAGCTTTCTTT
15,TRBV4-3,TRBJ1-1,TRBD1,few,CASSQDGAGGTEAFF,TGCGCCAGCAGCCAAGATGGGGCAGGGGGCACTGAAGCTTTCTTT
14,TRBV6-6,TRBJ2-3,-,-,CASGVLGGTDTQYF,TGTGCCAGCGGGGTATTAGGGGGCACAGATACGCAGTATTTT
14,TRBV7-9,TRBJ2-7,TRBD1,few,CAGLTGTGGGEQYF,TGTGCCGGGTTGACCGGGACAGGAGGTGGCGAGCAGTACTTC
12,TRBV20-1,TRBJ2-3,-,-,CSAKPTSDTQYF,TGCAGTGCTAAACCGACCTCAGATACGCAGTATTTT
13,TRBV6-5,TRBJ1-2,-,few,CASSPTAYYGYTF,TGTGCCAGCAGCCCTACAGCGTACTATGGCTACACCTTC
14,TRBV11-2,TRBJ2-5,TRBD1,many,CASSSQGARETQYF,TGTGCCAGCAGCTCACAGGGGGCGCGGGAGACCCAGTACTTC
16,TRBV5-4,TRBJ2-4,-,few,CASSRGGGKAKNIQYF,TGTGCCAGCAGCCGGGGAGGGGGCAAGGCCAAAAACATTCAGTACTTC
15,TRBV7-9,TRBJ1-2,-,few,CASSLGTANPYGYTF,TGTGCCAGCAGCTTAGGGACAGCTAATCCCTATGGCTACACCTTC
14,TRBV7-9,TRBJ1-1,-,many,CASSEIGGNTEAFF,TGTGCCAGCAGCGAGATCGGGGGGAACACTGAAGCTTTCTTT